The rows below give T cell receptor beta chains drawn from one sample of a study of type 1 regulatory T cells. Via MiXCR, TCRdb re-called the reads, giving one row per CDR3 protein. Among around 19,000 distinct CDR3 sequences, 10% were seen once, and the ten largest hold 2.8%. The source material was CD4+ T cells, either the whole sample or a sorted fraction (not recorded which). The receptors come from a human donor in good health. CDR3s include the opening cysteine and the closing phenylalanine or tryptophan. The order of the fields is D gene, J gene, clone size, V gene, CDR3 length, CDR3 protein, CDR3 DNA. D genes are given only for firm matches. Not all rows give a size; the values are once, few, many and, for expanded clones, a class.

-	TRBJ2-7	few	TRBV6-1	14	CASRPRDNDYEQYF	TGTGCCAGCAGACCCCGAGACAATGACTACGAGCAGTACTTC
TRBD2	TRBJ2-3	many	TRBV29-1	17	CSGGLMGAGGNTDTQYF	TGCAGCGGGGGACTGATGGGAGCGGGAGGGAACACAGATACGCAGTATTTT
TRBD2	TRBJ2-1	many	TRBV6-2/TRBV6-3	16	CASKRRPAGEVGEQFF	TGTGCCAGCAAGAGGCGTCCAGCGGGAGAGGTCGGTGAGCAGTTCTTC
-	TRBJ1-2	many	TRBV12-3/TRBV12-4	14	CASTPDSFSYGYTF	TGTGCCAGCACCCCGGACAGTTTCTCCTATGGCTACACCTTC
-	TRBJ1-1	medium-sized	TRBV10-3	12	CAISDVGIEAFF	TGTGCCATCAGTGATGTAGGGATTGAAGCTTTCTTT
-	TRBJ1-5	many	TRBV6-6	12	CASSSGDQPQHF	TGTGCCAGCAGTTCGGGGGATCAGCCCCAGCATTTT
-	TRBJ1-5	many	TRBV3-1	13	CASSHSGNQPQHF	TGTGCCAGCAGCCACTCCGGCAATCAGCCCCAGCATTTT
-	TRBJ1-5	many	TRBV24-1	17	CATSDSFSDRKNQPQHF	TGTGCCACCAGTGATTCTTTCTCGGACAGAAAGAATCAGCCCCAGCATTTT
-	TRBJ2-6	many	TRBV3-1	14	CASSPQSGANVLTF	TGTGCCAGCAGCCCCCAGTCTGGGGCCAACGTCCTGACTTTC
-	TRBJ2-1	many	TRBV5-1	14	CASSLVMPGNEQFF	TGCGCCAGCAGCTTGGTGATGCCTGGTAATGAGCAGTTCTTC
TRBD2	TRBJ2-7	many	TRBV6-5	15	CASSHTSGRIYEQYF	TGTGCCAGCAGCCATACTAGCGGGAGGATCTACGAGCAGTACTTC
TRBD2	TRBJ2-3	many	TRBV20-1	15	CSAGPLAGVVNTQYF	TGCAGTGCTGGACCGTTAGCGGGAGTTGTAAATACGCAGTATTTT
TRBD2	TRBJ2-5	-	TRBV20-1	15	CSARSASGSGETQYF	TGCAGTGCTAGATCGGCTAGCGGGAGTGGGGAGACCCAGTACTTC
-	TRBJ1-1	-	TRBV14	12	CASSRVNTEAFF	TGTGCCAGCAGCCGGGTGAACACTGAAGCTTTCTTT
TRBD2	TRBJ2-5	medium-sized	TRBV5-1	12	CASKAGQETQYF	TGCGCCAGCAAAGCGGGGCAAGAGACCCAGTACTTC
-	TRBJ1-6	-	TRBV30	12	CAWSVLGSPLHF	TGTGCCTGGAGTGTACTCGGTTCACCCCTCCACTTT
-	TRBJ2-2	few	TRBV29-1	11	CSFSVTGELFF	TGCAGCTTTAGCGTTACCGGGGAGCTGTTTTTT
-	TRBJ2-7	few	TRBV7-2	13	CASSFSGAKEQYF	TGTGCCAGCAGCTTCTCGGGAGCGAAAGAGCAGTACTTC
TRBD2	TRBJ2-1	many	TRBV20-1	19	CSARDTRTSGYRSYNEQFF	TGCAGTGCTAGAGATACGAGGACTAGCGGGTACCGATCCTACAATGAGCAGTTCTTC
-	TRBJ2-5	few	TRBV9	11	CASSVEETQYF	TGTGCCAGCAGCGTAGAAGAGACCCAGTACTTC
-	TRBJ1-6	-	TRBV5-1	14	CASSLRFSDSPLHF	TGCGCCAGCAGCTTGCGTTTTTCGGATTCACCCCTCCACTTT
-	TRBJ2-1	-	TRBV20-1	12	CSALLVGNEQFF	TGCAGTGCTTTACTAGTGGGCAATGAGCAGTTCTTC
-	TRBJ1-5	-	TRBV27	15	CASSLTPEPNQPQHF	TGTGCCAGCAGTTTAACCCCTGAACCAAATCAGCCCCAGCATTTT
-	TRBJ2-7	few	TRBV7-2	12	CASRFSAGEQYF	TGTGCCAGCAGGTTCTCCGCCGGGGAGCAGTACTTC
-	TRBJ2-3	many	TRBV12-3/TRBV12-4	13	CASSLSSTDTQYF	TGTGCCAGCAGTCTTTCTAGCACAGATACGCAGTATTTT
-	TRBJ2-1	few	TRBV5-1	16	CASSLTGGPGMDEQFF	TGCGCCAGCAGCTTGACCGGGGGGCCCGGGATGGATGAGCAGTTCTTC
-	TRBJ2-6	-	TRBV15	16	CATSRITRSGANVLTF	TGTGCCACCAGCAGAATTACTCGATCTGGGGCCAACGTCCTGACTTTC
TRBD2	TRBJ2-5	-	TRBV7-2	16	CASSHLLSGGGETQYF	TGTGCCAGCAGCCACCTCCTGAGCGGGGGGGGCGAGACCCAGTACTTC
-	TRBJ1-1	many	TRBV7-2	14	CASSLMLENTEAFF	TGTGCCAGCAGCTTAATGCTAGAGAACACTGAAGCTTTCTTT
-	TRBJ2-4	many	TRBV20-1	13	CSADLGAKNIQYF	TGCAGTGCGGACCTAGGGGCCAAAAACATTCAGTACTTC
-	TRBJ1-6	many	TRBV5-1	15	CASSLGPTGNSPLHF	TGCGCCAGCAGCTTGGGACCTACAGGGAATTCACCCCTCCACTTT
-	TRBJ2-7	many	TRBV7-2	13	CASSLGTEGEQYF	TGTGCCAGCAGCTTAGGGACAGAGGGAGAGCAGTACTTC